These T cell receptor beta chains were read from a single sample in a study of shared clonotypes between healthy human individuals. Clones were sequenced by immunoSEQ multiplex PCR, and TCRdb holds only the in-frame ones, with some missing. The table shows some 1 million clones, with under 80% occurring only once. The sequenced sample was memory CD4+ T cells sorted from blood. All receptors come from a man aged 18 to 35 in good health. The CDR3 runs from the conserved cysteine through the conserved F or W. A D gene is named only where the DNA matches it firmly. Not all rows give a size; the values are once, few, many and, for expanded clones, a class.

j_gene: TRBJ1-2
abundance: .
d_gene: TRBD1
v_gene: TRBV18
CDR3nt: TGTGCCAGCTCACTCGCTCCCCGGACAGGGAGCGATGGCTACACCTTC
CDR3aa: CASSLAPRTGSDGYTF

j_gene: TRBJ2-1
abundance: .
d_gene: TRBD2
v_gene: TRBV6-5
CDR3nt: TGTGCCAGCAGACAAAGCGGGAGGTACTACAATGAGCAGTTCTTC
CDR3aa: CASRQSGRYYNEQFF

j_gene: TRBJ1-5
abundance: few
d_gene: .
v_gene: TRBV27
CDR3nt: TGTGCCAGCAGTTCCAACAGGGACTATAGCAATCAGCCCCAGCATTTT
CDR3aa: CASSSNRDYSNQPQHF

j_gene: TRBJ1-2
abundance: few
d_gene: .
v_gene: TRBV28
CDR3nt: TGTGCCAGCAGTCCGGGGGCTAACTATGGCTACACCTTC
CDR3aa: CASSPGANYGYTF

j_gene: TRBJ1-2
abundance: .
d_gene: .
v_gene: TRBV7-2
CDR3nt: TGTGCCAGCAGCTTAGACGCAGTTTCTTCGGGTGGCTACACCTTC
CDR3aa: CASSLDAVSSGGYTF

j_gene: TRBJ1-6
abundance: .
d_gene: .
v_gene: TRBV18
CDR3nt: TGTGCCAGCTCACCAATCATTACTGGGTTCTCTAATAATTCACCCCTCCACTTT
CDR3aa: CASSPIITGFSNNSPLHF

j_gene: TRBJ1-6
abundance: many
d_gene: TRBD1
v_gene: TRBV7-2
CDR3nt: TGTGCCACTACCCGGGACAGGGTTTCACCCCTCCACTTT
CDR3aa: CATTRDRVSPLHF

j_gene: TRBJ2-7
abundance: .
d_gene: .
v_gene: TRBV11-2
CDR3nt: TGCGCCAGCAGCTTAGGATCTGGGTTCAGGGGGGTCTACGAGCAGTACTTC
CDR3aa: CASSLGSGFRGVYEQYF

j_gene: TRBJ1-1
abundance: .
d_gene: .
v_gene: TRBV11-2
CDR3nt: TGTGCCAGCAGCCCTATGGGGGCAGGTATTGGGGCTTTCTTT
CDR3aa: CASSPMGAGIGAFF

j_gene: TRBJ2-3
abundance: few
d_gene: .
v_gene: TRBV30
CDR3nt: TGTGCCTGGAGTCAGGTTTCAGATACGCAGTATTTT
CDR3aa: CAWSQVSDTQYF

j_gene: TRBJ1-5
abundance: .
d_gene: .
v_gene: TRBV5-6
CDR3nt: TGTGCCAGCAGCTCTTACTGGGGCAATCAGCCCCAGCATTTT
CDR3aa: CASSSYWGNQPQHF

j_gene: TRBJ1-1
abundance: .
d_gene: .
v_gene: TRBV5-1
CDR3nt: TGCGCCAGCAGCTTACCAGGGAACACTGAAGCTTTCTTT
CDR3aa: CASSLPGNTEAFF

j_gene: TRBJ1-2
abundance: once
d_gene: .
v_gene: TRBV28
CDR3nt: TGTGCCAGCAGTTTACGTTGGGGGTTTGATGGCTACACCTTC
CDR3aa: CASSLRWGFDGYTF

j_gene: TRBJ1-5
abundance: .
d_gene: TRBD1
v_gene: TRBV19
CDR3nt: TGTGCCAGTCGAGAGACAGGGGGTACTAGCAATCAGCCCCAGCATTTT
CDR3aa: CASRETGGTSNQPQHF

j_gene: TRBJ1-2
abundance: .
d_gene: .
v_gene: TRBV2
CDR3nt: TGTGCCAGCAGTCTGGACGGGTATGGCTACACCTTC
CDR3aa: CASSLDGYGYTF

j_gene: TRBJ2-5
abundance: .
d_gene: .
v_gene: TRBV11-2
CDR3nt: TGTGCCAGCAGCTTAGACGGAGCTAGCCAAGAGACCCAGTACTTC
CDR3aa: CASSLDGASQETQYF

j_gene: TRBJ2-3
abundance: few
d_gene: TRBD1
v_gene: TRBV29-1
CDR3nt: TGCAGCGTTTTGCGCCGGGACAGTCTTTCCGATACGCAGTATTTT
CDR3aa: CSVLRRDSLSDTQYF

j_gene: TRBJ2-7
abundance: .
d_gene: TRBD2
v_gene: TRBV7-9
CDR3nt: TGTGCCAGCAGCTCTTGGGGGGGTCCCTACGAGCAGTACTTC
CDR3aa: CASSSWGGPYEQYF

j_gene: TRBJ2-5
abundance: .
d_gene: .
v_gene: TRBV19
CDR3nt: TGTGCCAGTAGTCAAGGAGGGGAGACCCAGTACTTC
CDR3aa: CASSQGGETQYF

j_gene: TRBJ2-3
abundance: .
d_gene: .
v_gene: TRBV19
CDR3nt: TGTGCCAGTAGTATTTGGGCAGGGGCCGAGGACCTCACCGGTTCCACAGATACGCAGTATTTT
CDR3aa: CASSIWAGAEDLTGSTDTQYF

j_gene: TRBJ2-3
abundance: .
d_gene: TRBD2
v_gene: TRBV19
CDR3nt: TGTGCCAGTAGTATGATTCGGGGGGGCACAGATACGCAGTATTTT
CDR3aa: CASSMIRGGTDTQYF

j_gene: TRBJ2-5
abundance: once
d_gene: .
v_gene: TRBV28
CDR3nt: TGTGCCAGCTTTCAGGGGGGAGAGACCCAGTACTTC
CDR3aa: CASFQGGETQYF

j_gene: TRBJ1-1
abundance: few
d_gene: .
v_gene: TRBV5-1
CDR3nt: TGCGCCAGCAGCTTGGAAGGGGGGACTGAAGCTTTCTTT
CDR3aa: CASSLEGGTEAFF

j_gene: TRBJ2-5
abundance: .
d_gene: TRBD1
v_gene: TRBV4-3
CDR3nt: TGCGCCAGCAGCCAAGGGACAGGGAAGGAGGTTCGGGAGACCCAGTACTTC
CDR3aa: CASSQGTGKEVRETQYF

j_gene: TRBJ2-7
abundance: once
d_gene: TRBD1
v_gene: TRBV7-6
CDR3nt: TGTGCCAGCAGCTTAGCTGGGGACAGAATCTACGAGCAGTACTTC
CDR3aa: CASSLAGDRIYEQYF

j_gene: TRBJ1-1
abundance: .
d_gene: .
v_gene: TRBV7-6
CDR3nt: TGTGCCAGCAGCTTAGTTCCGAACACTGAAGCTTTCTTT
CDR3aa: CASSLVPNTEAFF

j_gene: TRBJ2-2
abundance: .
d_gene: .
v_gene: TRBV5-1
CDR3nt: TGCGCCAGCAGGCCAGTTGTGAACACCGGGGAGCTGTTTTTT
CDR3aa: CASRPVVNTGELFF

j_gene: TRBJ2-7
abundance: .
d_gene: .
v_gene: TRBV11-2
CDR3nt: TGTGCCAGCAGCTTAGGAGAGAGCTACGAGCAGTACTTC
CDR3aa: CASSLGESYEQYF

j_gene: TRBJ1-3
abundance: .
d_gene: .
v_gene: TRBV30
CDR3nt: TGTGCCTGGAGCGGTAGTGGAAACACCATATATTTT
CDR3aa: CAWSGSGNTIYF

j_gene: TRBJ2-1
abundance: .
d_gene: .
v_gene: TRBV7-6
CDR3nt: TGTGCCAGCAGCTTATTATCCAATGAGCAGTTCTTC
CDR3aa: CASSLLSNEQFF

j_gene: TRBJ1-1
abundance: .
d_gene: TRBD1
v_gene: TRBV18
CDR3nt: TGTGCCAGCTCGGGACAGGGGGCCGACACTGAAGCTTTCTTT
CDR3aa: CASSGQGADTEAFF

j_gene: TRBJ2-4
abundance: .
d_gene: TRBD1
v_gene: TRBV14
CDR3nt: TGTGCCAGCAGCCAAGACCTTTTGGGACAGGGGGTCGCCGGCATTCAGTACTTC
CDR3aa: CASSQDLLGQGVAGIQYF

j_gene: TRBJ1-5
abundance: .
d_gene: .
v_gene: TRBV6-5
CDR3nt: TGTGCCAGCAGTTCCAGGGATGGGAATCAGCCCCAGCATTTT
CDR3aa: CASSSRDGNQPQHF

j_gene: TRBJ1-5
abundance: .
d_gene: TRBD1
v_gene: TRBV16
CDR3nt: TGTGCCAGCAGCCAATCCGGAACAGGGGTCAATCAGCCCCAGCATTTT
CDR3aa: CASSQSGTGVNQPQHF

j_gene: TRBJ2-3
abundance: .
d_gene: .
v_gene: TRBV5-1
CDR3nt: TGCGCCAGCAGCTTGGAGTTCTCTAGCGGCACAGATACGCAGTATTTT
CDR3aa: CASSLEFSSGTDTQYF

j_gene: TRBJ1-6
abundance: few
d_gene: .
v_gene: TRBV27
CDR3nt: TGTGCCAGCAGTTACACCTCCTATAATTCACCCCTCCACTTT
CDR3aa: CASSYTSYNSPLHF

j_gene: TRBJ2-7
abundance: .
d_gene: TRBD1
v_gene: TRBV6-1
CDR3nt: TGTGCCATCGATACAGGGGGCCTGGAGCAGTACTTC
CDR3aa: CAIDTGGLEQYF